What follows are 19 T cell receptor beta chains derived from one specimen sequenced in a study of human T cells and chemical hapten exposure. Stated time point: patch test 2, 6 weeks after DPC sensitization. Indicated treatment: therapeutic diphenylcyclopropenone sensitization with weekly scalp DPC. One entry per CDR3 protein, called by TCRdb with MiXCR from the RACE reads. The table records about 70,000 distinct CDR3 sequences, 8.5% of them present only once. Sequenced here: whole blood, sampled in connection with sensitization to the hapten diphenylcyclopropenone (DPC). These TCRs come from a woman aged 50 to 60 with alopecia areata. Some clones in this sample may be carry-over from other donors' samples.

This clonotype was seen more than once but under ten times. This chain links TRBV5-1 with TRBJ1-3; a weak D match, TRBD1 (5 bases). This CDR3 spans 16 amino acids. Trimming pared 0 bases from V and 0 bases from J, leaving 10 bases between. Looked up from germline, CDR1 is SGHRS and CDR2 is YFSETQ. This chain's CDR3 is CASSLEAGRSGNTIYF. CDR3 in DNA: TGCGCCAGCAGCTTGGAGGCAGGGCGCTCTGGAAACACCATATATTTT.

This clonotype was counted between two and nine times. V usage is TRBV6-2 or TRBV6-3 and J usage is TRBJ2-1, with D perhaps TRBD2 (6 bases). The CDR3 runs 15 residues. The ends were cut back, 10 bases at V and 2 bases at J, with 18 bases in the middle. CDR1 is MNHEY, CDR2 SVGEGT, per germline. The CDR3 DNA reads as TGTGCCACGGATGGGGGGATTCGCCCCTACAATGAGCAGTTCTTC. It encodes CATDGGIRPYNEQFF.

The chain carries TRBV7-2 and TRBJ2-3, with no clear D. V was clipped by 5 bases and J by 0 bases, with 6 bases between them. The CDR3 contains 13 residues. The germline CDR1 and CDR2 sequences are SGHTA and FQGNSA. CDR3 in DNA: TGTGCCAGCAGCCGCCCTAGCACAGATACGCAGTATTTT. Residues: CASSRPSTDTQYF.

The chain joins TRBV12-3 or TRBV12-4 to TRBJ1-2; TRBD1 matches 11 bases. J lost 8 bases, V lost 6 bases, and 11 bases had no gene match. The CDR3 is made up of 15 amino acids. The CDR3 DNA follows: TGTGCCAGCAGCCCTATGGGACAGGGGGTAGGAGGCTACACCTTC. Protein sequence: CASSPMGQGVGGYTF.

This clonotype was recorded at least ten times. The V call is TRBV2, the J call TRBJ2-2; TRBD1 aligns across 7 bases. Unmatched junction bases numbered 5, after V lost 7 bases and J lost 3 bases. This CDR3 region has 14 residues. In germline, CDR1 is SNHLY, CDR2 FYNNEI. The CDR3 nucleotides read TGTGCCAGCACCCAGGGGGTAGACACCGGGGAGCTGTTTTTT. As protein: CASTQGVDTGELFF.

This clonotype occurred many times. V and J are TRBV20-1 and TRBJ2-4; the match to TRBD1 covers 7 bases. Per the germline V gene, CDR1 is DFQATT and CDR2 is SNEGSKA (reference sequence). J lost 0 bases, V lost 5 bases, and 13 bases had no gene match. There are 17 residues in the CDR3. The CDR3 DNA is TGCAGTGCTCCCGGACAGGCTAGTGTACTAGCCAAAAACATTCAGTACTTC. It encodes CSAPGQASVLAKNIQYF.

The chain employs TRBV7-4 and TRBJ1-5; 7 bases fit TRBD1. In germline, CDR1 is SGHVT, CDR2 SQSDAQ. Trimming at V came to 3 bases and at J to 7 bases, leaving 6 bases not matched to a gene. There are 14 residues in the CDR3. CDR3 sequence: CASSFVRGSQPQHF. In nucleotides, the CDR3 is TGTGCCAGCAGCTTTGTCAGGGGGTCACAGCCCCAGCATTTT.

V and J are TRBV29-1 and TRBJ1-1, with 9 bases identical to TRBD1. Germline-derived CDR1 and CDR2 are SQVTM and ANQGSEA. The CDR3 consists of 12 residues. The V and J ends lost 6 bases and 5 bases, in that order; junction bases with no gene match: 4. CDR3 nucleotides: TGCAGCGTGGTGGGACAGGGAACTGAAGCTTTCTTT. It encodes CSVVGQGTEAFF.

This clonotype was seen many times. The V gene is TRBV20-1, the J gene TRBJ2-6; 8 positions agree with TRBD2. The CDR3 is 17 amino acids. CDR1 and CDR2 (germline): DFQATT, SNEGSKA (reference sequence). After removal of 3 bases from V and 2 bases from J, the junction contained 9 bases not matched to a gene. This CDR3 reads CSASKKDSGAGANVLTF. CDR3 DNA: TGCAGTGCTAGTAAGAAAGATAGCGGGGCTGGGGCCAACGTCCTGACTTTC.

This clonotype has only a few counts. This chain connects TRBV30 to TRBJ2-1, with D unclear. Germline assignment: CDR1 GTSNPN and CDR2 SVGIG (reference sequence). The CDR3 length is 12 residues. Trimming shortened V by 1 base and J by 3 bases, and 4 bases separated the two germline ends. Written as DNA, the CDR3 is TGTGCCTGGAGTGCCATCTACAATGAGCAGTTCTTC. It specifies CAWSAIYNEQFF. Filled out from reference TRBV30 and TRBJ2-1, the complete variable domain reads SQTIHQWPATLVQPVGSPLSLECTVEGTSNPNLYWYRQAAGRGLQLLFYSVGIGQISSEVPQNLSASRPQDRQFILSSKKLLLSDSGFYLCAWSAIYNEQFFGPGTRLTVL.

In this sample, this clonotype turned up many times. The chain uses TRBV7-2 and TRBJ2-3; 9 bases line up with TRBD2. Germline V gene data show CDR1 as SGHTA and CDR2 as FQGNSA. The CDR3 totals 15 residues. V shed 4 bases, J shed 6 bases, and the junction held 8 bases outside the gene matches. This chain's CDR3 is CASSSGGRAWDTQYF. In nucleotides, the CDR3 is TGTGCCAGCAGCTCTGGCGGGAGGGCCTGGGATACGCAGTATTTT.

This clonotype was observed at least ten times. The rearrangement uses TRBV29-1 and TRBJ2-5; D is possibly TRBD2 (6 bases). Per the germline V gene, CDR1 is SQVTM and CDR2 is ANQGSEA. CDR3 length: 13 amino acids. V lost 4 bases to trimming and J lost 4 bases, with 13 bases between them. CDR3 coding DNA: TGCAGCGTTGCCGCGGGGAGTCGAGAGACCCAGTACTTC. Translated, it gives CSVAAGSRETQYF.

This clonotype occurred many times. This chain uses TRBV4-1 with TRBJ2-5, with 7 bases aligning to TRBD1. The CDR3 has 14 residues. V trimming: 4 bases; J trimming: 6 bases; junction bases outside the gene matches: 8. CDR1 is MGHRA and CDR2 is YSYEKL in the germline V gene. CDR3: CASSRRRDSQTQYF. In nucleotides, the CDR3 is TGCGCCAGCAGCCGCAGAAGGGACAGTCAGACCCAGTACTTC.

This clonotype was seen ten or more times. The chain joins TRBV12-3 or TRBV12-4 to TRBJ2-4; D gene ambiguous. Trimming took 3 bases from V and 4 from J, leaving 7 bases between them. The CDR3 runs to 13 residues. CDR3 sequence: CASSLGGKNIQYF. In DNA form, the CDR3 reads TGTGCCAGCAGTTTGGGCGGTAAAAACATTCAGTACTTC.

This chain links TRBV6-5 with TRBJ2-3; TRBD2 matches 8 bases. Trimming cost V 2 bases and J 5 bases; bases outside gene matches: 15. The germline V gene encodes CDR1 MNHEY and CDR2 SVGAGI. The CDR3 is 18 amino acids. CDR3 sequence reads: CASSYHKSGRGDRDTQYF. The CDR3 region has the DNA TGTGCCAGCAGTTACCATAAAAGCGGGAGAGGTGACAGAGATACGCAGTATTTT.

V and J are TRBV12-3 or TRBV12-4 and TRBJ2-7; a possible D gene is TRBD2 (6 bases). This CDR3 contains 11 residues. V gave up 8 bases and J gave up 5 bases, with 10 bases separating them. DNA for the CDR3: TGTGCCAGCGGCCTAGCGAACGAGCAGTACTTC. It translates to CASGLANEQYF.

In this sample, this clonotype turned up many times. V gene TRBV6-1 combines with J gene TRBJ1-5, with a possible D match to TRBD1 (5 bases). V lost 3 bases, J lost 6 bases, and 15 bases lay in between. CDR1 is MNHNS and CDR2 is SASEGT in the germline V gene. The CDR3 has 15 amino acids. The CDR3 loop is CASSEGVPGFQPQHF. As DNA, the CDR3 is TGTGCCAGCAGTGAGGGCGTCCCAGGGTTTCAGCCCCAGCATTTT.

This clonotype has only a few counts. V and J are TRBV20-1 and TRBJ1-2; no clear D. Germline V gene lookup returns CDR1 DFQATT and CDR2 SNEGSKA (reference sequence). Trimming removed 3 bases at V and 4 bases at J, with 6 bases between. This CDR3 region has 11 residues. The DNA of the CDR3 is TGCAGTGCTAGCGTGGGCTATGGCTACACCTTC. Amino acid sequence: CSASVGYGYTF.

Note on this clonotype: A much larger clonotype is one base distant, so this may be a read error. The chain uses TRBV5-5 and TRBJ1-1; the D gene is possibly TRBD1 (6 bases). The CDR3 is 18 residues long. V gave up 0 bases and J gave up 4 bases, with 22 bases separating them. CDR1 SGHKS and CDR2 YYEKEE come from the germline V gene (reference sequence). The CDR3 region is CASSLGLQGFSPSTEAFF. CDR3 sequence (DNA): TGTGCCAGCAGCTTGGGCCTACAGGGTTTTTCCCCCAGCACTGAAGCTTTCTTT. The complete variable domain, with remaining parts taken from reference TRBV5-5 and TRBJ1-1, reads DAGVTQSPTHLIKTRGQQVTLRCSPISGHKSVSWYQQVLGQGPQFIFQYYEKEERGRGNFPDRFSARQFPNYSSELNVNALLLGDSALYLCASSLGLQGFSPSTEAFFGQGTRLTVV.